Below are 31 T cell receptor beta chains sequenced from a single sample in a study of blood T cell repertoires in COVID-19 (dated by TCRdb to about 2020). The library relied on the immunoSEQ multiplex PCR assay. Drawn from immuneACCESS, this table holds only the in-frame rearrangements with V and J called that TCRdb kept. Clones are partly lost; checked studies trace under half to an unresolved V gene and leave the rest unexplained. This sample is represented by 150,000 or so clones; around 84% of them were singletons. The top ten clones comprise under 2% of the sample. Specimen: peripheral blood. The receptor source for this set is a man at least 80 years old with acute or convalescent COVID-19.

The chain employs TRBV9 and TRBJ2-2, with 8 bases identical to TRBD1. After removal of 3 bases from V and 1 base from J, the junction contained 5 bases not matched to a gene. CDR1 SGDLS and CDR2 YYNGEE come from the germline V gene. The CDR3 is 16 amino acids. CDR3 sequence (DNA): TGTGCCAGCAGCGCCCCCGGGACAGGGAACACCGGGGAGCTGTTTTTT. Its protein product is CASSAPGTGNTGELFF.

The chain recombines TRBV5-6 with TRBJ1-6; perhaps TRBD1 as D (6 bases). CDR1 is SGHDT, CDR2 YYEEEE, per germline. The CDR3 has 13 amino acids. Trimming cost V 4 bases and J 9 bases, with 11 bases left between them. The CDR3: CASSGTTRSPLHF. The CDR3 DNA reads as TGTGCCAGCAGCGGGACAACCCGTTCACCCCTCCACTTT.

This chain uses TRBV27 with TRBJ2-5, with 8 bases that match TRBD1. The J segment lost 2 bases and the V segment lost 6 bases, leaving 8 bases of the junction unmatched. This CDR3 region has 15 residues. Germline values: CDR1 MNHEY, CDR2 SMNVEV (reference sequence). This CDR3 is CASRRTRDRQETQYF. The CDR3, as DNA: TGTGCCAGCAGACGGACCCGGGACAGGCAAGAGACCCAGTACTTC.

The rearrangement joins TRBV7-2 to TRBJ2-1; 9 bases match TRBD2. Germline CDR1 is SGHTA and CDR2 is FQGNSA. Trimming removed 1 base from V and 7 bases from J; junction bases left unmatched: 8. This CDR3 has 16 residues. The CDR3 loop reads CASSLERAGGRNEQFF. The DNA of the CDR3 is TGTGCCAGCAGCTTAGAAAGGGCGGGGGGGCGGAATGAGCAGTTCTTC. The full variable domain, its missing parts supplied by reference TRBV7-2 and TRBJ2-1, is GAGVSQSPSNKVTEKGKDVELRCDPISGHTALYWYRQSLGQGLEFLIYFQGNSAPDKSGLPSDRFSAERTGGSVSTLTIQRTQQEDSAVYLCASSLERAGGRNEQFFGPGTRLTVL.

This clone was observed a handful of times. This sequence joins TRBV5-6 and TRBJ1-2; D possibly corresponds to TRBD1 (6 bases). V lost 3 bases and J 7 bases, leaving 13 bases between the germline ends. Germline CDR1 and CDR2: SGHDT and YYEEEE. This CDR3 region has 13 residues. For the CDR3, the DNA is TGTGCCAGCAGCTCGCAGGGGTCTGGTGGCTACACCTTC. Translation: CASSSQGSGGYTF.

The table lists this clone with many counts. The CDR3 DNA follows: TGTGCCAGCAGCCAAGTCCCGGGACAGGGAGGACCGTTTTTT. This translates into CASSQVPGQGGPFF. V usage is TRBV3-1 (or the pseudogene TRBV3-2) and J usage is TRBJ1-4; 9 bases align to TRBD1. Germline values: CDR1 LGHDT, CDR2 YNNKEL (reference sequence). The CDR3 has 14 amino acids. V dropped 1 base and J dropped 16; count of bases not matched to a gene: 10.

The V gene is TRBV28, the J gene TRBJ1-2; D possibly corresponds to TRBD1 (5 bases). CDR3 size: 13 residues. The germline CDR1 and CDR2 sequences are MDHEN and SYDVKM. Trimming took 2 bases from V and 7 from J, leaving 11 bases between them. CDR3 sequence: CASSLEQAGGYTF. CDR3 DNA sequence: TGTGCCAGCAGTTTAGAACAGGCCGGTGGCTACACCTTC.

This sequence joins TRBV7-9 and TRBJ2-7, with 8 bases that match TRBD1. CDR1 is SEHNR and CDR2 is FQNEAQ in the germline V gene (reference sequence). V gave up 5 bases and J gave up 7 bases; unmatched junction bases: 10. This CDR3 is built from 14 residues. CDR3 region: CASSPGQGVREQYF. CDR3 DNA: TGTGCCAGCAGCCCCGGACAGGGAGTAAGGGAGCAGTACTTC.

This sequence joins TRBV6-5 and TRBJ2-2; 10 nucleotides match TRBD1. Germline assignment: CDR1 MNHEY and CDR2 SVGAGI. V gave up 6 bases and J gave up 7 bases; unmatched junction bases: 8. The CDR3 contains 15 residues. The CDR3: CASRGGQGIGGELFF. The CDR3 nucleotides read TGTGCCAGCAGGGGGGGACAGGGGATTGGCGGGGAGCTGTTTTTT.

This clone has just a few counts. V is TRBV6-5 and J is TRBJ2-3; D may be TRBD1 (6 bases). Germline loops: CDR1 MNHEY, CDR2 SVGAGI. The CDR3 is 12 amino acids. Trimming took 6 bases from V and 8 from J, leaving 12 bases between them. DNA of the CDR3: TGTGCCAGCAGCCGAGGGGGTAGTACGCAGTATTTT. It codes for CASSRGGSTQYF.

The chain combines TRBV6-6 with TRBJ2-5, with a possible D match to TRBD1 (5 bases). The CDR3 extends over 14 amino acids. The germline V gene encodes CDR1 MNHNY and CDR2 SVGAGI (reference sequence). V lost 0 bases and J 3 bases, leaving 8 bases between the germline ends. The CDR3 spells CASSYSTDKETQYF. In DNA, the CDR3 is TGTGCCAGCAGTTACTCGACAGATAAAGAGACCCAGTACTTC.

The V gene is TRBV30, the J gene TRBJ1-1; TRBD1 agrees at 9 bases. The CDR3 runs 14 residues. Trimming took 3 bases from V and 0 from J; bases not matched to a gene: 2. Germline values: CDR1 GTSNPN, CDR2 SVGIG (reference sequence). CDR3 sequence: CAWRRTGVNTEAFF. The DNA for the CDR3 is TGTGCCTGGAGGAGGACAGGGGTGAACACTGAAGCTTTCTTT. Looking up the rest from reference TRBV30 and TRBJ1-1 gives the full variable domain: SQTIHQWPATLVQPVGSPLSLECTVEGTSNPNLYWYRQAAGRGLQLLFYSVGIGQISSEVPQNLSASRPQDRQFILSSKKLLLSDSGFYLCAWRRTGVNTEAFFGQGTRLTVV.

This chain links TRBV5-4 with TRBJ2-2; TRBD2 matches at 9 bases. Germline V gene sequence: CDR1 SGHNT, CDR2 YYREEE (reference sequence). The length of the CDR3 is 16 residues. V was pared by 0 bases and J by 3 bases, with 3 bases of the junction left unmatched. DNA of the CDR3: TGTGCCAGCAGCTTGGGCGGGGGGGCCCACACCGGGGAGCTGTTTTTT. Translating it yields CASSLGGGAHTGELFF.

The chain employs TRBV30 and TRBJ1-6; the D is unclear. CDR3 length: 16 residues. Trimming removed 0 bases at V and 4 bases at J, with 13 bases between. The germline V gene has CDR1 GTSNPN and CDR2 SVGIG (reference sequence). CDR3: CAWSVRGSHYNSPLHF. The CDR3, as DNA: TGTGCCTGGAGTGTACGCGGCAGCCATTATAATTCACCCCTCCACTTT.

There are a few counts of this clone. The CDR3 region has the DNA TGTGCCAGCAGCCACGGTGTTTCTGAAGCTTTCTTT. This sequence encodes CASSHGVSEAFF. The chain joins TRBV3-1 (or the pseudogene TRBV3-2) to TRBJ1-1; D unclear. The CDR3 runs to 12 residues. With 3 bases removed from V and 6 bases from J, the gap between germline ends came to 8 bases. CDR1 is LGHDT, CDR2 YNNKEL, per germline (reference sequence).

V is TRBV6-2 or TRBV6-3 and J is TRBJ2-7; a weak D match, TRBD1 (5 bases). The CDR3 spans 13 residues. Germline assignment: CDR1 MNHEY and CDR2 SVGEGT. Trimming cost V 2 bases and J 2 bases, with 7 bases left between them. The CDR3 spells CASSYAGTYEQYF. CDR3 DNA: TGTGCCAGCAGTTACGCAGGGACCTACGAGCAGTACTTC.

This clone was found a few times. The V gene is TRBV20-1, the J gene TRBJ1-5, with a possible D match to TRBD1 (6 bases). Germline V lookup: CDR1 DFQATT, CDR2 SNEGSKA (reference sequence). The CDR3 runs 14 residues. Trimming took off 3 bases at V and 5 bases at J, with 14 bases between the two ends. The DNA of the CDR3 is TGCAGTGCTAGTCGCGGGGGGCGTGATCAGCCCCAGCATTTT. This translates into CSASRGGRDQPQHF.

This clone was found once. The chain employs TRBV7-9 and TRBJ1-1; D gene unclear. Between the trimmed V and J ends, which lost 5 bases and 2 bases, there was a span of 6 bases. The germline V gene has CDR1 SEHNR and CDR2 FQNEAQ (reference sequence). The CDR3 loop spans 12 amino acids. The chain's CDR3 is CASSQFNTEAFF. The CDR3 region has the DNA TGTGCCAGCAGCCAATTTAACACTGAAGCTTTCTTT.

The chain links TRBV6-5 to TRBJ1-2; 9 nucleotides match TRBD1. Trimming removed 6 bases from V and 3 bases from J; junction bases left unmatched: 8. The CDR3 is 15 residues long. In germline, CDR1 is MNHEY, CDR2 SVGAGI. CDR3 loop: CASSAGDRVYYGYTF. DNA for the CDR3: TGTGCCAGCAGCGCCGGGGACAGGGTCTACTATGGCTACACCTTC.

This clone occurred a few times. The chain recombines TRBV5-1 with TRBJ2-3, with 11 positions matching TRBD2. Germline CDR1 is SGHRS and CDR2 is YFSETQ. The CDR3 runs 16 residues. V gave up 2 bases and J gave up 2 bases; unmatched junction bases: 4. This chain's CDR3 is CASSFSSGGLTDTQYF. The CDR3 DNA reads TGCGCCAGCAGCTTCTCTAGCGGGGGGCTCACAGATACGCAGTATTTT.

V usage is TRBV5-6 and J usage is TRBJ2-4; possible D gene TRBD1, 6 bases. There are 15 residues in the CDR3. V was pared by 5 bases and J by 5 bases, with 17 bases between. Looked up from germline, CDR1 is SGHDT and CDR2 is YYEEEE. The CDR3 loop reads CASRLRPGEQNIQYF. In DNA form, the CDR3 reads TGTGCCAGCAGACTAAGACCAGGGGAGCAAAACATTCAGTACTTC.

The CDR3 DNA reads as TGTGCCAGCAGTTTAGGACCGCGGTGGTACTTC. This encodes CASSLGPRWYF. J is TRBJ2-7 and V is TRBV12-3 or TRBV12-4; the D is unclear. V was cut by 1 base and J by 12 bases, with 10 bases left in between. CDR3 length: 11 amino acids.

The DNA for the CDR3 is TGTGCCAGTAGTAATCCAGGGGGCAATCAGCCCCAGCATTTT. Protein sequence: CASSNPGGNQPQHF. This chain connects TRBV19 to TRBJ1-5; tentative D call: TRBD1 (6 bases). The CDR3 runs 14 residues. From germline, CDR1 is LNHDA and CDR2 SQIVND (reference sequence). Trimming removed 4 bases from V and 2 bases from J, with 9 bases in between.

The rearrangement joins TRBV7-5 to TRBJ2-1; TRBD1 is taken as the D call from the table, unchecked against the DNA. TRBV7-5 is marked as a pseudogene. The CDR3 has 15 amino acids. CDR3 coding DNA: TGTGTCAGAAGCTGTCAGGGGGCGTCCTACAATGAGCAGTTCTTC. Translated, it gives CVRSCQGASYNEQFF.

The chain recombines TRBV11-2 with TRBJ2-1, with TRBD2 matching over 7 bases. The V gene's germline CDR1 is SGHAT and CDR2 FQNNGV. This CDR3 is 14 amino acids long. The junction had 3 bases not matched to a gene; V was cut back by 1 base and J by 6 bases. The CDR3 sequence is CASSLVGGINEQFF. The DNA of the CDR3 is TGTGCCAGCAGCTTAGTGGGGGGGATCAATGAGCAGTTCTTC.

The rearrangement links TRBV11-2 to TRBJ1-5; TRBD1 agrees at 7 bases. J lost 7 bases, V lost 5 bases, and 17 bases had no gene match. Per germline, CDR1 SGHAT and CDR2 FQNNGV. The CDR3 contains 17 residues. CDR3 sequence reads: CASSPGTGTARGQPQHF. The DNA of the CDR3 is TGTGCCAGCAGCCCGGGAACAGGGACAGCCCGGGGACAGCCCCAGCATTTT.

The V call is TRBV6-5, the J call TRBJ1-6; D is perhaps TRBD1 (6 bases). CDR1 and CDR2 (germline): MNHEY, SVGAGI. Trimming stripped 2 bases from V and 5 bases from J, with 7 bases between. The CDR3 consists of 14 residues. CDR3 nucleotides: TGTGCCAGCAGTTACGGGGGCCATAATTCACCCCTCCACTTT. This codes for CASSYGGHNSPLHF.

The V gene is TRBV18, the J gene TRBJ1-1; 8 bases line up with TRBD1. Germline trimming cut 2 bases from V and 6 bases from J; bases unmatched to any gene: 11. This CDR3 contains 16 residues. Germline V CDR1 and CDR2: KGHSH, LQKENI. This CDR3 is CASSPLDVAGGAEAFF. CDR3 coding DNA: TGTGCCAGCTCACCATTAGATGTCGCAGGGGGCGCTGAAGCTTTCTTT. Drawing the rest from reference TRBV18 and TRBJ1-1, the complete variable domain is NAGVMQNPRHLVRRRGQEARLRCSPMKGHSHVYWYRQLPEEGLKFMVYLQKENIIDESGMPKERFSAEFPKEGPSILRIQQVVRGDSAAYFCASSPLDVAGGAEAFFGQGTRLTVV.

The genes are TRBV5-6 and TRBJ2-1; 11 bases agree with TRBD1. This CDR3 comprises 17 residues. V lost 4 bases to trimming and J lost 5 bases; unmatched junction nucleotides: 11. Germline CDR1 and CDR2: SGHDT and YYEEEE. CDR3: CASSLWIPGQGDNEQFF. The CDR3 region has the DNA TGTGCCAGCAGCCTTTGGATCCCGGGACAGGGGGACAATGAGCAGTTCTTC.

The DNA of the CDR3 is TGTGCCAGCAGCGCCCCGGGACAGGGTTTTCCCGGGGAGCTGTTTTTT. Amino acid sequence: CASSAPGQGFPGELFF. The rearrangement uses TRBV9 and TRBJ2-2; 9 bases agree with TRBD1. The trim removed 3 bases at V and 6 bases at J, leaving 9 bases unmatched. The CDR3 length is 16 residues. The V gene's germline CDR1 is SGDLS and CDR2 YYNGEE.

The chain uses TRBV3-1 (or the pseudogene TRBV3-2) and TRBJ2-5, with D perhaps matching TRBD1 (5 bases). The ends were cut back, 0 bases at V and 1 base at J, with 12 bases in the middle. The V gene's germline CDR1 is LGHDT and CDR2 YNNKEL (reference sequence). The CDR3 has 16 amino acids. CDR3 sequence: CASSQDWGRAQETQYF. The CDR3 nucleotides are TGTGCCAGCAGCCAAGATTGGGGCAGGGCCCAAGAGACCCAGTACTTC.